This TCR beta chain comes out of a study of T-cell memory formation after mild COVID-19. Looking at the study overall: Largely donor-specific TCR clusters were found.

Comments on this clonotype: No antigen is known for it.

Trimming cost V 1 base and J 3 bases, with 19 bases left between them. Germline-derived CDR1 and CDR2 are MGHRA and YSYEKL. CDR3 length equals 17 residues. Regarding the study as a whole: Pre-infection memory contained some responding clones, which suggested that cross-reactive memory had joined. CD4+ clones that contracted lay mainly in CM and EM; CD8+ ones lay in EMRA.

UMIs and sample barcodes were carried by the TCR alpha and TCR beta cDNA libraries that 5'RACE produced using constant-segment primers. TCRdb re-analysed the 5' RACE reads in MiXCR, keeping a single row per CDR3 protein. The sample carries a few hundred thousand distinct CDR3 sequences, 19% recorded once. The receptor's source is a man younger than 30 who had mild COVID-19 (a few samples of this study predate the infection). Cell type and time point are not known. V is TRBV4-1 and J is TRBJ2-7; D perhaps matches TRBD1 (5 bases). Sequencing was done on a sample of PBMCs or a T cell subset sorted from them (not recorded which). The CDR3 nucleotides read TGCGCCAGCAGCCAAGGGGTCCCCGCCCAGGGCTACTACGAGCAGTACGTC. Encoded protein: CASSQGVPAQGYYEQYV.